At least ten counts were recorded for the clone carrying this T cell receptor (beta chain). Antigen: not known. This specimen belongs to a study of CD8 T cells in ankylosing spondylitis. The CDR3 runs 14 residues. V lost 5 bases and J lost 2, with 11 bases in between. Per germline, CDR1 SGHAT and CDR2 FQDESV (reference sequence). Study-wide results and caveats: Relatively rare in peripheral blood, disease-linked clones were also CD8+.

Libraries for TCR beta were made by quantitative 5'-RACE with molecular barcodes. One entry per CDR3 protein results from TCRdb running MiXCR on the 5' RACE reads. The sample holds 150,000 to 200,000 distinct CDR3 sequences, approximately 20% seen once. V gene TRBV11-1 combines with J gene TRBJ2-3; a possible D gene is TRBD2 (6 bases). This sequence was found in a male donor with ankylosing spondylitis or in good health (not recorded which). Sequencing used blood, either unsorted or a sorted T cell fraction (not recorded which). The CDR3 spells CASSATSLTDTQYF. The CDR3 DNA reads as TGTGCCAGCAGCGCCACTAGCCTCACAGATACGCAGTATTTT.